The subject of this entry is one T cell receptor beta chain. The treatment here: randomized to nivolumab then ipilimumab (arm A) or the reverse (arm B). From thawed PBMCs, live CD3+CD8+ cells negative for CD19 and CD56 were sorted. TCRdb keeps only in-frame clones here, not all; method: immunoSEQ multiplex PCR. The data contain under 20,000 clones, around three quarters of them singletons. This sample is part of a study of sequential checkpoint blockade in melanoma. Overall study: After both sequences, patients received maintenance nivolumab.

CDR3 length: 12 amino acids. Germline CDR1 is SGHAT and CDR2 is FQNNGV. V shed 10 bases and J shed 0 bases, with 10 bases lying between them. The J gene is TRBJ2-7, the V gene TRBV11-2; D not resolved. Sequencing was performed on CD8+ T cells sorted from blood (inferred from file names), taken from a patient given nivolumab and ipilimumab in sequence. This clonotype was sampled from a human donor with melanoma. CDR3 in amino acids: CATHGVSYEQYF. As DNA, the CDR3 is TGTGCCACTCACGGTGTCTCCTACGAGCAGTACTTC.